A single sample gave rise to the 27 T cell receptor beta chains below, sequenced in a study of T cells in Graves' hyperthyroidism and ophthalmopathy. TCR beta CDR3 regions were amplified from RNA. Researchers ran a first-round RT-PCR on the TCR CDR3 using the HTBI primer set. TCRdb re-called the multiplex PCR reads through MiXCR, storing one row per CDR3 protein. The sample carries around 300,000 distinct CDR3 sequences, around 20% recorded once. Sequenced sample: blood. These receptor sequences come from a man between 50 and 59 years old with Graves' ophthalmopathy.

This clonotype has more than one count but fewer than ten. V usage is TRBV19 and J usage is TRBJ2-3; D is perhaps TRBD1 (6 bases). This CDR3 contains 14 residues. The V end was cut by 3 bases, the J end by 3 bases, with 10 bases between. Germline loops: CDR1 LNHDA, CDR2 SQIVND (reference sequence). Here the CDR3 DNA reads TGTGCCAGTAGTATGGGGGCTCGGACAGATACGCAGTATTTT. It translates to CASSMGARTDTQYF.

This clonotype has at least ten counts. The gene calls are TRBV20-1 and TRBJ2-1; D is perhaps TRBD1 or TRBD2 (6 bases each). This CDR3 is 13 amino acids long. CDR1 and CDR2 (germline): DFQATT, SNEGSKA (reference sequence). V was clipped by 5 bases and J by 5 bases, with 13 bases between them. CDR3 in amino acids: CSARGTFDNEQFF. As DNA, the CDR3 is TGCAGTGCTCGGGGGACATTTGACAATGAGCAGTTCTTC.

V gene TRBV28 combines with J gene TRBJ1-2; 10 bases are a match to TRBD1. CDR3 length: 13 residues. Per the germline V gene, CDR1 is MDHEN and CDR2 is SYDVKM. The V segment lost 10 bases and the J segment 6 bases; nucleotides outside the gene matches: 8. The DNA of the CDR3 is TGTGCCATCATGACAGGGGGCTTACATGGCTACACCTTC. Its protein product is CAIMTGGLHGYTF.

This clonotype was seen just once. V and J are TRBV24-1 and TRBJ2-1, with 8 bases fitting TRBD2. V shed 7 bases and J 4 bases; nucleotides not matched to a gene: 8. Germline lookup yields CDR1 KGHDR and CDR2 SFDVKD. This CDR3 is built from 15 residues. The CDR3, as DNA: TGTGCCACCAGGGGTGTCAGCGGGAGTTACAATGAGCAGTTCTTC. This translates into CATRGVSGSYNEQFF.

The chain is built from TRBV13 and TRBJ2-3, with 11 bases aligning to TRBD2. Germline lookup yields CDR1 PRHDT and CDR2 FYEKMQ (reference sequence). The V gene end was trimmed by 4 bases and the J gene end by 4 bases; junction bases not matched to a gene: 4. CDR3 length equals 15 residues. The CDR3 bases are TGTGCCAGCAGCTCCATAGCGGGAGGGCCAGATACGCAGTATTTT. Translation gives CASSSIAGGPDTQYF.

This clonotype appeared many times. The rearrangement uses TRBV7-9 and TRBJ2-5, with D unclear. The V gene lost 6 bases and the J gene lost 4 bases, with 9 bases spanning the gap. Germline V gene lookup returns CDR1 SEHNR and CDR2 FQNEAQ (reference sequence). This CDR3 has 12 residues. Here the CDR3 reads CASSISVETQYF. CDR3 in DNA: TGTGCCAGCAGTATCTCTGTAGAGACCCAGTACTTC.

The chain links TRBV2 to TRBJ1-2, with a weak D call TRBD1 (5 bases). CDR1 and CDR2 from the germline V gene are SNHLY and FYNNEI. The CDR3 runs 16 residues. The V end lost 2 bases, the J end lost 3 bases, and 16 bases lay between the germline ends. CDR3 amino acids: CASSERAGRTYYGYTF. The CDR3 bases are TGTGCCAGCAGTGAAAGGGCAGGGCGGACGTACTATGGCTACACCTTC. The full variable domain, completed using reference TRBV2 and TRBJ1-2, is EPEVTQTPSHQVTQMGQEVILRCVPISNHLYFYWYRQILGQKVEFLVSFYNNEISEKSEIFDDQFSVERPDGSNFTLKIRSTKLEDSAMYFCASSERAGRTYYGYTFGSGTRLTVV.

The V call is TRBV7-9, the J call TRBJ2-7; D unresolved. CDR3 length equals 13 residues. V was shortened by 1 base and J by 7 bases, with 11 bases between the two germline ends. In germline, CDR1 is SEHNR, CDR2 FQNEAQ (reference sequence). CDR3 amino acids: CASSLDHTLEQYF. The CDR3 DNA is TGTGCCAGCAGCTTAGATCACACCCTGGAGCAGTACTTC. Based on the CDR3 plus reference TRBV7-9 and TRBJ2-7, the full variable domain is DTGVSQNPRHKITKRGQNVTFRCDPISEHNRLYWYRQTLGQGPEFLTYFQNEAQLEKSRLLSDRFSAERPKGSFSTLEIQRTEQGDSAMYLCASSLDHTLEQYFGPGTRLTVT.

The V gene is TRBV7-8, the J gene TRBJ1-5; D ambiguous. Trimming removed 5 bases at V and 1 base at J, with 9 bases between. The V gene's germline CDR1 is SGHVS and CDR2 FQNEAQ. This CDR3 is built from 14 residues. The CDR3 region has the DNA TGTGCCAGCAGCGTCGGAGCGAGCAATCAGCCCCAGCATTTT. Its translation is CASSVGASNQPQHF.

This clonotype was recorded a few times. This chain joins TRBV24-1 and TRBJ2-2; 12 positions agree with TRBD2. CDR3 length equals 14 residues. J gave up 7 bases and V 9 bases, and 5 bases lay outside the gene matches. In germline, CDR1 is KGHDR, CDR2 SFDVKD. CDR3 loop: CATRTSGTDGELFF. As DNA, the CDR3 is TGTGCCACCCGGACTAGCGGGACTGACGGGGAGCTGTTTTTT.

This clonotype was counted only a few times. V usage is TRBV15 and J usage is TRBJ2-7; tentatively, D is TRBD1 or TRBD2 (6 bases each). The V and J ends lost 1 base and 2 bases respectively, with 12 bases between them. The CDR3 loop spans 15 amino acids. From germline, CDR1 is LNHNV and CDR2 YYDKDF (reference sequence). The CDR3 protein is CATSRGRGPTYEQYF. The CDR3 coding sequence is TGTGCCACCAGCAGAGGTCGGGGGCCGACCTACGAGCAGTACTTC.

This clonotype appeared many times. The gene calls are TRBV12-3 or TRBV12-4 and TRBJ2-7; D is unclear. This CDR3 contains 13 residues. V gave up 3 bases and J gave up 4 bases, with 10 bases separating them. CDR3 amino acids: CASSLVQSYEQYF. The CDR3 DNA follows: TGTGCCAGCAGTTTGGTGCAGTCATACGAGCAGTACTTC.

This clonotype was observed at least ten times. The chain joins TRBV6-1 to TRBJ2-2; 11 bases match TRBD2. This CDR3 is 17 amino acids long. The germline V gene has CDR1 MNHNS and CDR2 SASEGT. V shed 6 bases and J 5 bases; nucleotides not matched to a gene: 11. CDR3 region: CASSELAGDRGTGELFF. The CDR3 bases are TGTGCCAGCAGCGAACTAGCGGGAGATCGGGGAACCGGGGAGCTGTTTTTT.

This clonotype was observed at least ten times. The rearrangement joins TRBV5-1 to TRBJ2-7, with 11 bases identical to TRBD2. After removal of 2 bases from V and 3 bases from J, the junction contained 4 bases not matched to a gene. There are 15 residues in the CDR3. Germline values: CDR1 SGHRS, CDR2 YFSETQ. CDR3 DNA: TGCGCCAGCAGCTTAACCGGGACTAGCGGCTACGAGCAGTACTTC. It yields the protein CASSLTGTSGYEQYF. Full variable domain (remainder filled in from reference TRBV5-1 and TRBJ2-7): KAGVTQTPRYLIKTRGQQVTLSCSPISGHRSVSWYQQTPGQGLQFLFEYFSETQRNKGNFPGRFSGRQFSNSRSEMNVSTLELGDSALYLCASSLTGTSGYEQYFGPGTRLTVT.

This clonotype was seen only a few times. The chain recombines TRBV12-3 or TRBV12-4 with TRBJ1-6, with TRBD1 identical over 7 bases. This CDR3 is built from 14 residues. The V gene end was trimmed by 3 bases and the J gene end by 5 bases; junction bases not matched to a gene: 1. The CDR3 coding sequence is TGTGCCAGCAGTTTCGACAGGGATAATTCACCCCTCCACTTT. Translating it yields CASSFDRDNSPLHF.

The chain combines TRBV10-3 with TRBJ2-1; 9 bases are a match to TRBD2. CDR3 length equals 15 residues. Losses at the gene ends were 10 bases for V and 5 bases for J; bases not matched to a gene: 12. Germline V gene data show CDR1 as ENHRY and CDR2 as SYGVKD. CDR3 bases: TGTGCCAACTCACCCGGACTAGCGAGAAACAATGAGCAGTTCTTC. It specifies CANSPGLARNNEQFF.

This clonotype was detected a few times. CDR3 loop: CASSPTVNYGYTF. DNA of the CDR3: TGTGCCAGCTCACCAACGGTTAACTATGGCTACACCTTC. The chain combines TRBV18 with TRBJ1-2; D gene ambiguous. Germline lookup yields CDR1 KGHSH and CDR2 LQKENI. V was pared by 2 bases and J by 1 base, with 5 bases between. This CDR3 comprises 13 residues.

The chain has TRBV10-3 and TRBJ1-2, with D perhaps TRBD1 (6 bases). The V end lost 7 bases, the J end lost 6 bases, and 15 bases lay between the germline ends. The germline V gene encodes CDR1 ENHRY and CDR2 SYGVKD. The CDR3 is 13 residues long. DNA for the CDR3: TGTGCCATCAAGCAACAGGGTTGGAATGGCTACACCTTC. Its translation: CAIKQQGWNGYTF.

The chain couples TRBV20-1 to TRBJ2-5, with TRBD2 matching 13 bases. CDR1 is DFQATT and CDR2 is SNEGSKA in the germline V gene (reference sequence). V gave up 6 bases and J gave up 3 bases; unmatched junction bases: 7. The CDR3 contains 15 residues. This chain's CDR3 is CSANGLAGEEETQYF. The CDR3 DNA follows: TGCAGTGCCAACGGACTAGCGGGAGAGGAAGAGACCCAGTACTTC.

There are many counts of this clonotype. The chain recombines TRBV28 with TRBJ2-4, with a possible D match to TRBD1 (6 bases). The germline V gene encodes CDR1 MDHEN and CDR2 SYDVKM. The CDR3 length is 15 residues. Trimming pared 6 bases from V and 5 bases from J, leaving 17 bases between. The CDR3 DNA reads TGTGCCAGCAGCCTACCGGGACAACTACAAAACATTCAGTACTTC. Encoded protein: CASSLPGQLQNIQYF.

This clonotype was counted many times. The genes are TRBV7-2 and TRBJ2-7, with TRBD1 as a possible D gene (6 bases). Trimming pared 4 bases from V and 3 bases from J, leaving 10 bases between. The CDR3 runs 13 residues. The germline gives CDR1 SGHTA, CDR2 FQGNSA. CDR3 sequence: CASSSTGYYEQYF. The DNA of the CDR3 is TGTGCCAGCAGCTCGACAGGTTACTACGAGCAGTACTTC.

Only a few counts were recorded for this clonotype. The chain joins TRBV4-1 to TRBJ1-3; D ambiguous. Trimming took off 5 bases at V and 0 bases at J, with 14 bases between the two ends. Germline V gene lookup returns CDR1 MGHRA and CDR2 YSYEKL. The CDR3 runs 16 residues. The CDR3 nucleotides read TGCGCCAGCAGCTCCCCGACTTACAGCTCTGGAAACACCATATATTTT. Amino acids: CASSSPTYSSGNTIYF.

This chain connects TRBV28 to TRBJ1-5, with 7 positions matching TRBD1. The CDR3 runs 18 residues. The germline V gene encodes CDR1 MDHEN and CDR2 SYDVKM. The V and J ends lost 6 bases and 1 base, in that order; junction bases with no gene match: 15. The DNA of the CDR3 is TGTGCCAGCAGCCCACCAACAGGGGCTGGCTCAAGCAATCAGCCCCAGCATTTT. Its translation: CASSPPTGAGSSNQPQHF.

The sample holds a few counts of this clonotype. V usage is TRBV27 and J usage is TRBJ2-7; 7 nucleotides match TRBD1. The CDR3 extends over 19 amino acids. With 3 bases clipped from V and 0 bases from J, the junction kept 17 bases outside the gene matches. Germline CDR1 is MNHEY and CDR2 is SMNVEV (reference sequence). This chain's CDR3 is CASSFRRDSLRPYSYEQYF. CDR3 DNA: TGTGCCAGCAGTTTCCGCCGGGACAGCCTAAGACCCTACTCCTACGAGCAGTACTTC.

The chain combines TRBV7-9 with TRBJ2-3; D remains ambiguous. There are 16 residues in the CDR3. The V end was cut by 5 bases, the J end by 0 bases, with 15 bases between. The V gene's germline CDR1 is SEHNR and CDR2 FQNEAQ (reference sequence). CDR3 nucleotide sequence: TGTGCCAGCAGCCCCCGCATCCGCAGGAGCACAGATACGCAGTATTTT. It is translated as CASSPRIRRSTDTQYF.

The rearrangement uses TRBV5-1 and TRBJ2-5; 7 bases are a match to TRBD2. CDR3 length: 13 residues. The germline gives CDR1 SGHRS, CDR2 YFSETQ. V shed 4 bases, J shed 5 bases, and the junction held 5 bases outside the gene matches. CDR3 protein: CASSEAGTETQYF. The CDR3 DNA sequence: TGCGCCAGCAGCGAAGCGGGAACTGAGACCCAGTACTTC.

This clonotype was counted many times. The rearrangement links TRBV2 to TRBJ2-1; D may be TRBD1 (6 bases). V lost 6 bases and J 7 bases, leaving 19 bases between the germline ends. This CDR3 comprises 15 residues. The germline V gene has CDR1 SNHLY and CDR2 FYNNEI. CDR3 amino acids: CASRVQGTRENEQFF. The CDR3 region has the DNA TGTGCCAGCAGGGTACAGGGTACTAGGGAGAATGAGCAGTTCTTC.